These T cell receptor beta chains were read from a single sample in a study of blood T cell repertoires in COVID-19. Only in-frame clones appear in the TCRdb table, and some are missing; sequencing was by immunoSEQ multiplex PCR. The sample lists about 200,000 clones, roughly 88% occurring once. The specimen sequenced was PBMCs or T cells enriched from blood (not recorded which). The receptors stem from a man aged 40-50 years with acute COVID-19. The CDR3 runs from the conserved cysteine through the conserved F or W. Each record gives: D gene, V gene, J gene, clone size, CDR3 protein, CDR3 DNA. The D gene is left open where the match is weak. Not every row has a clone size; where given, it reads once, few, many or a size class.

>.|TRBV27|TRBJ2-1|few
CASSLTQAYNEQFF
TGTGCCAGCAGTTTAACACAGGCTTACAATGAGCAGTTCTTC
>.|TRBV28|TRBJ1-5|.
CASSPLRLQPQHF
TGTGCCAGCAGTCCCCTCCGGTTACAGCCCCAGCATTTT
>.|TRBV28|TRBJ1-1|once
CASTGDLKAFF
TGTGCCAGCACAGGGGACCTGAAAGCTTTCTTT
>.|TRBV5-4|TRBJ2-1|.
CASSLARDEQFF
TGTGCCAGCAGCTTGGCCAGGGATGAGCAGTTCTTC
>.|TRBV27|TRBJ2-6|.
CASLGGDSGANVLTF
TGTGCCAGCCTGGGAGGAGACTCTGGGGCCAACGTCCTGACTTTC
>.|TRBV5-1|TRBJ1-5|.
CASSLTAGGGYQPQHF
TGCGCCAGCAGCTTGACGGCCGGGGGAGGGTATCAGCCCCAGCATTTT
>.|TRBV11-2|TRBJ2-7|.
CASSLGPGQHYEQYF
TGTGCCAGCAGCTTAGGGCCGGGACAACACTACGAGCAGTACTTC
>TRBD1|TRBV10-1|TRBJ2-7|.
CASSDSTGWSSEQYF
TGCGCCAGCAGTGACTCGACAGGGTGGTCGAGCGAGCAGTACTTC
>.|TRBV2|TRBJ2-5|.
CASSERGWETQYF
TGTGCCAGCAGTGAGCGGGGTTGGGAGACCCAGTACTTC
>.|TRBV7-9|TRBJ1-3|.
CASSLTGGLNTIYF
TGTGCCAGCAGCTTAACGGGGGGGTTAAACACCATATATTTT
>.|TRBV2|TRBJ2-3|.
CASRAGSGTDTQYF
TGTGCCAGCAGGGCCGGGAGCGGCACAGATACGCAGTATTTT
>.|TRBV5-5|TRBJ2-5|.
CASSFQQNRQETQYF
TGTGCCAGCAGCTTTCAACAGAACCGACAAGAGACCCAGTACTTC
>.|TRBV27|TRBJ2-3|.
CASTSRLSWADTQYF
TGTGCCAGCACGTCCCGCCTTAGCTGGGCAGATACGCAGTATTTT
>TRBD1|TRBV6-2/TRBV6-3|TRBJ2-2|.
CASSFPPGTGSAGELFF
TGTGCCAGCAGTTTCCCCCCCGGGACAGGGAGTGCCGGGGAGCTGTTTTTT
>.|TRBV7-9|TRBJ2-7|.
CASSLPATYEQYF
TGTGCCAGCAGCTTACCCGCGACCTACGAGCAGTACTTC
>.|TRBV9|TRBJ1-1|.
CASSPDVATRGNTEAFF
TGTGCCAGCAGCCCGGACGTGGCGACGCGGGGAAACACTGAAGCTTTCTTT
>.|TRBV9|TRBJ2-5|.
CASSAPRETQYF
TGTGCCAGCAGCGCGCCCAGAGAGACCCAGTACTTC
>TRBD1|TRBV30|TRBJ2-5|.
CAWAPLQGWETQYF
TGTGCCTGGGCCCCCCTACAGGGGTGGGAGACCCAGTACTTC
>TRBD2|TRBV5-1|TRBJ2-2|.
CASSLGGGTGELFF
TGCGCCAGCAGCTTGGGCGGGGGCACCGGGGAGCTGTTTTTT
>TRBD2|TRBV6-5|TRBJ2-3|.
CASERSGRGDTQYF
TGTGCCAGCGAGCGTAGCGGGAGGGGAGATACGCAGTATTTT
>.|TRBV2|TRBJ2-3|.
CASRGTGLYTDTQYF
TGTGCCAGCAGGGGAACGGGACTCTACACAGATACGCAGTATTTT
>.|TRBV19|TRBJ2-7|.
CASSISPGPYEQYF
TGTGCCAGTAGTATTTCCCCAGGGCCCTACGAGCAGTACTTC
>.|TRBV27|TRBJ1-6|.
CASSLYQGHSYNSPLHF
TGTGCCAGCAGTTTATATCAGGGCCACTCCTATAATTCACCCCTCCACTTT
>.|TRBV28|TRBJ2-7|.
CASSSRRGRGSDYEQYF
TGTGCCAGCAGTTCCCGCCGTGGGAGGGGGTCTGACTACGAGCAGTACTTC
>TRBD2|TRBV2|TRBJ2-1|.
CASSRGTSGFNEQFF
TGTGCCAGCAGCCGAGGGACTAGCGGGTTTAATGAGCAGTTCTTC
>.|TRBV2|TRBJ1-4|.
CASKLQGGGEKLFF
TGTGCCAGCAAGTTGCAGGGCGGGGGAGAAAAACTGTTTTTT
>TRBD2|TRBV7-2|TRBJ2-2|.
CASSSPLLAGTGELFF
TGTGCCAGCAGCTCACCCCTGCTAGCGGGGACCGGGGAGCTGTTTTTT
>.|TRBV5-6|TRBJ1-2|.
CASSVDWNYGYTF
TGTGCCAGCAGCGTCGACTGGAACTATGGCTACACCTTC
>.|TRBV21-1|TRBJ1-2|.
CASSGRDRESYGYTF
TGTGCCAGCAGCGGCCGGGACAGGGAAAGCTATGGCTACACCTTC
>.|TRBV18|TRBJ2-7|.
CASSPPLARRSYEQYF
TGTGCCAGCTCACCACCGTTGGCCCGCAGATCCTACGAGCAGTACTTC
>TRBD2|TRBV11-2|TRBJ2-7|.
CASSRWAGREVYEQYF
TGTGCCAGCAGCCGGTGGGCGGGGCGGGAGGTCTACGAGCAGTACTTC
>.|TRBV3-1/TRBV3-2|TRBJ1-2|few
CASSQTGRENGYTF
TGTGCCAGCAGCCAAACGGGGAGGGAAAATGGCTACACCTTC
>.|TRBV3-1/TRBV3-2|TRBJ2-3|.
CASSPIAETDTQYF
TGTGCCAGCAGCCCGATAGCGGAGACAGATACGCAGTATTTT
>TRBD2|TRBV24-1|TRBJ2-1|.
CATSDPSGRANEQFF
TGTGCCACCAGTGATCCAAGCGGGAGGGCCAATGAGCAGTTCTTC
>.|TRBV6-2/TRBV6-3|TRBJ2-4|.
CASSPQAVLAKNIQYF
TGTGCCAGCAGTCCCCAGGCCGTTCTAGCCAAAAACATTCAGTACTTC
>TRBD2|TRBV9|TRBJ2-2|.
CASSVVGTSGRARTGELFF
TGTGCCAGCAGCGTAGTTGGGACTAGCGGGAGGGCGCGCACCGGGGAGCTGTTTTTT
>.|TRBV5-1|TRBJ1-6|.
CASSYAEADSPLHF
TGCGCCAGCAGCTATGCAGAGGCGGATTCACCCCTCCACTTT
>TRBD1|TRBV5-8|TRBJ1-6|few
CASSLGQGANSPLHF
TGTGCCAGCAGCTTGGGACAGGGGGCCAATTCACCCCTCCACTTT
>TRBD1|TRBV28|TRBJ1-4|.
CASSFLPSQGAREKLFF
TGTGCCAGCAGTTTTCTACCCTCACAGGGGGCACGGGAAAAACTGTTTTTT
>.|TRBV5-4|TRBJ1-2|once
CASSYEDGYTF
TGTGCCAGCTCCTACGAGGATGGCTACACCTTC
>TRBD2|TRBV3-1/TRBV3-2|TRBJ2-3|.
CASSQDCEGGPPSTDTQYF
TGTGCCAGCAGCCAAGATTGTGAGGGAGGGCCCCCTAGCACAGATACGCAGTATTTT
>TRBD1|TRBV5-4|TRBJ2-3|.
CASSFPGQGGDTQYF
TGTGCCAGCAGCTTTCCGGGACAGGGTGGAGATACGCAGTATTTT
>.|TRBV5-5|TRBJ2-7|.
CASSLVSTGDIYEQYF
TGTGCCAGCAGCTTAGTATCGACTGGCGATATCTACGAGCAGTACTTC
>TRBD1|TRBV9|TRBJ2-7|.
CASSAPTGGSHEQYF
TGTGCCAGCAGCGCTCCGACAGGGGGATCCCACGAGCAGTACTTC
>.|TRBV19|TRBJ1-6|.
CASSPRTDSYNSPLHF
TGTGCCAGTAGCCCTCGGACGGACTCTTATAATTCACCCCTCCACTTT
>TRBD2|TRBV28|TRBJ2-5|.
CAQREGSQETQYF
TGTGCCCAGCGGGAGGGCAGTCAAGAGACCCAGTACTTC
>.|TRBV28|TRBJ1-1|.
CASRIGSTEAFF
TGTGCCAGCAGGATCGGGAGCACTGAAGCTTTCTTT
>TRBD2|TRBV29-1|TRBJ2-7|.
CSALDMLAGVYEQYF
TGCAGCGCCCTTGATATGCTAGCGGGAGTCTACGAGCAGTACTTC
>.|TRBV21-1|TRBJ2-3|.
CASSKGGFLTDTQYF
TGTGCCAGCAGCAAGGGGGGGTTCCTCACAGATACGCAGTATTTT
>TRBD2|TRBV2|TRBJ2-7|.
CASSETGGPSYEQYF
TGTGCCAGCAGTGAAACGGGGGGGCCATCCTACGAGCAGTACTTC
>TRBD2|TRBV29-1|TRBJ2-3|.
CSVEDRDSGSTDTQYF
TGCAGCGTTGAAGATCGTGATAGCGGGAGTACAGATACGCAGTATTTT
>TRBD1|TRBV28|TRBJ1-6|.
CASSSTGTWNSPLHF
TGTGCCAGCAGTTCGACAGGGACTTGGAATTCACCCCTCCACTTT
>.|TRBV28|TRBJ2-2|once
CASSFPSTGNTGELFF
TGTGCCAGCAGTTTCCCCTCGACAGGGAACACCGGGGAGCTGTTTTTT
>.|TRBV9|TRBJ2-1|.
CASSAPQGYSNEQFF
TGTGCCAGCAGCGCCCCACAGGGCTATAGCAATGAGCAGTTCTTC
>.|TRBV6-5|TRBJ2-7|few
CASSYSVEGRNEQYF
TGTGCCAGCAGTTACTCCGTGGAGGGCCGGAACGAGCAGTACTTC
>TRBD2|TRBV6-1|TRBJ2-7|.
CASSEKVLAGAGEQYF
TGTGCCAGCAGTGAAAAGGTCCTAGCGGGTGCGGGAGAGCAGTACTTC
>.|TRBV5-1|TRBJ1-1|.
CASSFWGGDTEAFF
TGCGCCAGCAGCTTTTGGGGGGGAGACACTGAAGCTTTCTTT
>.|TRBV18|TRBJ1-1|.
CASSPDRRGEAFF
TGTGCCAGCTCACCAGATAGACGGGGTGAAGCTTTCTTT